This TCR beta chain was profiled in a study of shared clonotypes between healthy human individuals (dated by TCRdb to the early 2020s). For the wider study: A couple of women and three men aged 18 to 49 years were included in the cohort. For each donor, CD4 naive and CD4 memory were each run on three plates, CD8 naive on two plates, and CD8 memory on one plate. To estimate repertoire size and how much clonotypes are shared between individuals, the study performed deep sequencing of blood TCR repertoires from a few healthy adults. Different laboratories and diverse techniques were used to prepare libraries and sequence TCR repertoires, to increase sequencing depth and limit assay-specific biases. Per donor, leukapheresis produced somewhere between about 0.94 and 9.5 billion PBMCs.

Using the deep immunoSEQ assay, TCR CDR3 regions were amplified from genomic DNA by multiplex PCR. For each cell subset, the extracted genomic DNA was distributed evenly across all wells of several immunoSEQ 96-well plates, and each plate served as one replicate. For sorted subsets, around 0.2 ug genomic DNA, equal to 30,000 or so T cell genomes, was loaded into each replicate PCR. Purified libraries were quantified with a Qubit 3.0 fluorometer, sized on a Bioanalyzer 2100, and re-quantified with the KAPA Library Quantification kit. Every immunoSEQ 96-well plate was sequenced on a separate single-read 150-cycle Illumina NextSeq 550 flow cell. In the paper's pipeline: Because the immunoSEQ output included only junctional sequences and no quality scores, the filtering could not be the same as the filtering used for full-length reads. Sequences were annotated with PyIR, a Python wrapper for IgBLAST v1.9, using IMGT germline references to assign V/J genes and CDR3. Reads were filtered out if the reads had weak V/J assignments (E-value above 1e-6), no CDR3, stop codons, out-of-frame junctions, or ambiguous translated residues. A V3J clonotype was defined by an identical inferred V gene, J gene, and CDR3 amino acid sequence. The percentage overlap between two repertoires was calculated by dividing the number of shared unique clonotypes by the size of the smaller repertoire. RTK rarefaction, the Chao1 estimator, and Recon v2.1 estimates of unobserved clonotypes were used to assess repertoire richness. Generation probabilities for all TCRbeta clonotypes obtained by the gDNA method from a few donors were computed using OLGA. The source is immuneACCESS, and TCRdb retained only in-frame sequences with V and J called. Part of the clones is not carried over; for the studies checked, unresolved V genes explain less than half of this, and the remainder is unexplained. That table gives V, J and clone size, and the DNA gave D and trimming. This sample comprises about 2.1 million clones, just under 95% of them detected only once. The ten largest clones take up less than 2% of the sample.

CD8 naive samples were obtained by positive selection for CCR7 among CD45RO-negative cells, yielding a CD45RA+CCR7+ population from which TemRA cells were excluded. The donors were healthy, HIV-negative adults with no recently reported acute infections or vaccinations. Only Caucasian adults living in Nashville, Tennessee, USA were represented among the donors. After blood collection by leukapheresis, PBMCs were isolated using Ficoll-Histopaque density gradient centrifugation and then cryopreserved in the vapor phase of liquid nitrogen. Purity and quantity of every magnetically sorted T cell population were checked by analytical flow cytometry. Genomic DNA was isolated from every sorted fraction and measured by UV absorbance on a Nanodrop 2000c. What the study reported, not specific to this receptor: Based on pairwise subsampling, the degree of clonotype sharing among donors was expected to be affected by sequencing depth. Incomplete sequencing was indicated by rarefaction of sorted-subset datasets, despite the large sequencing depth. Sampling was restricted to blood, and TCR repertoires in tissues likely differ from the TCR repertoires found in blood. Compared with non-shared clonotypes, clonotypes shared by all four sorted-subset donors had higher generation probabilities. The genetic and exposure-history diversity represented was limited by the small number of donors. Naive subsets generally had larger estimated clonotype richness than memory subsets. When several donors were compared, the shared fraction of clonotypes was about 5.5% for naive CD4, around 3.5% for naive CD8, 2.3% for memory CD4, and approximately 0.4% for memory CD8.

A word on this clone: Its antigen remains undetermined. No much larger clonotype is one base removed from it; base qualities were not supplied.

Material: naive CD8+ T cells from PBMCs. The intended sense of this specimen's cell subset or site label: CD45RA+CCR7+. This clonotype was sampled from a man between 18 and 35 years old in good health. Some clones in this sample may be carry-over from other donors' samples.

The nucleotides read TGCGCCAGCACGTTCAGCGGGACCGGAGTAGTCAATGAGCAGTTCTTC. Its coded protein is CASTFSGTGVVNEQFF. The sequence joins TRBV5-1 to TRBJ2-1; 7 middle bases align to TRBD2. V trim: 6 bases; J trim: 6 bases; unmatched bases: 15. From its cysteine to its phenylalanine, the CDR3 spans 16 amino acids. The only DNA kept is the CDR3, 48 bases in frame from the first base. For CDR1 and CDR2, the germline V gene lists SGHRS and YFSETQ.